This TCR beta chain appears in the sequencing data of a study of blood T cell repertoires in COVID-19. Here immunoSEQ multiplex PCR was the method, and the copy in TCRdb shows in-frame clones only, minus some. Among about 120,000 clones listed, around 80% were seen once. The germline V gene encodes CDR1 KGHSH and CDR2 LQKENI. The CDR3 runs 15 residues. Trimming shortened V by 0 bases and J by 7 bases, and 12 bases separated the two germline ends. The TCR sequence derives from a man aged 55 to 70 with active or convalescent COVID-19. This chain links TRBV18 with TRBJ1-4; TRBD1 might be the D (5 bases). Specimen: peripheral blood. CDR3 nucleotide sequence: TGTGCCAGCTCACCACCGTCAGGGCCGGGTGAAAAACTGTTTTTT. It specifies CASSPPSGPGEKLFF.